This T cell receptor beta chain originates from a study of blood T cell repertoires in COVID-19 (TCRdb year 2020). Broadly, across the study: The collaborator samples originated in the United States, Italy and Spain and spanned the acute and convalescent phases of COVID-19. Where available, HLA class I and class II types were obtained from metadata supplied by the sample provider rather than from assay-based typing. The samples were drawn from two sources: the first 160 participants of the ongoing ImmuneRACE study, and fewer than 1,500 subjects contributed by 6 global collaborators. The dataset comprised deeply sampled blood TCRbeta repertoires from subjects exposed to, actively infected with, or recovered from COVID-19. Sample metadata almost always included a de-identified subject ID, COVID-19 status, age in years and sex. The repertoires were released in a freely available public database intended as a resource for research on the immune response to SARS-CoV-2. The material from the prospective study consisted of cDNA or gDNA derived from T cells, B-cell-depleted T cells, or PBMCs.

The collaborating institutions used their own protocols to collect whole blood in K2EDTA tubes. For TCRbeta analysis, collaborators shipped samples as frozen whole blood, isolated PBMCs, or DNA extracted from either of those sample types. Notes on this clone: The antigen it recognizes is unknown. No base quality values were provided; no much bigger clone lies one nucleotide off.

Points the paper makes about the study in general: Clinical and demographic metadata were provided uncurated, with the amount varying by source and participant.

The germline V gene (reference sequence) yields SGHNT for CDR1 and YYREEE for CDR2. Counted from cysteine to phenylalanine, this CDR3 has 15 amino acids. Just CDR3 DNA is preserved here, 45 bases in frame from base 1. Trimming takes 1 base off V and 0 bases off J; junction bases not matched to a gene: 3. TCRbeta CDR3 regions were amplified from genomic DNA using the immunoSEQ Assay, a bias-controlled multiplex PCR. For the original study's pipeline: Within the assay, amplification of reference gene primers was used to estimate how many nucleated cells each sample contained. To quantify the absolute abundance of each unique TCRbeta CDR3 rearrangement, sequence reads were collapsed and filtered. For each sample, productive Simpson clonality was calculated as the square root of Simpson's diversity index across productive rearrangements. TCRdb's version of the immuneACCESS table is confined to in-frame rearrangements and falls short of the full clone set. An unresolved V gene accounts for under half of the shortfall where checked; the remainder is of unknown origin. Clonal size and the V and J genes are those of that table, whereas D and trimming came from the DNA. The sample table lists tens of thousands of clones, 84% of them with a count of one. The ten most abundant clones make up approximately 10% of the sample.

Recombination joined TRBV5-4 with TRBJ2-7, and 8 junction bases match TRBD1. Sequencing was carried out using peripheral blood. This clonotype was obtained from a human donor in a cohort sampled during active COVID-19. The CDR3 protein: CASSLITGGSYEQYF. The DNA sequence is given as TGTGCCAGCAGCTTGATAACAGGGGGCTCCTACGAGCAGTACTTC.